Here is one T cell receptor beta chain with its context. Its antigen remains unidentified. This sample is drawn from a study of blood T cells in healthy people across ages. Regarding the study as a whole: Higher diversity, along with more naive CD4+ cells, distinguished long-lived donors from aged donors. TCR beta diversity per million T cells fell roughly linearly with age. Unknown CMV status may confound age-related changes in expanded clones.

A second 7 to 11 cycle PCR used barcoded and J-beta primers. TCRdb re-called the 5' RACE reads with MiXCR, one entry per CDR3 protein. In the table there are some 370,000 distinct CDR3 sequences, more than 45% of which are singletons. The CDR3 is 19 residues long. From germline, CDR1 is MDHEN and CDR2 SYDVKM. The J segment lost 8 bases and the V segment lost 5 bases, leaving 24 bases of the junction unmatched. The authors extracted at least 5 micrograms of total RNA per sample. Source material: blood. This clonotype was obtained from a man in his fifties or sixties in good health. The genes are TRBV28 and TRBJ2-1; TRBD2 aligns across 7 bases. The CDR3 loop reads CASSITISRSGAIWDEQFF. The CDR3 nucleotides are TGTGCCAGCAGTATAACCATATCAAGAAGCGGGGCCATATGGGATGAGCAGTTCTTC.